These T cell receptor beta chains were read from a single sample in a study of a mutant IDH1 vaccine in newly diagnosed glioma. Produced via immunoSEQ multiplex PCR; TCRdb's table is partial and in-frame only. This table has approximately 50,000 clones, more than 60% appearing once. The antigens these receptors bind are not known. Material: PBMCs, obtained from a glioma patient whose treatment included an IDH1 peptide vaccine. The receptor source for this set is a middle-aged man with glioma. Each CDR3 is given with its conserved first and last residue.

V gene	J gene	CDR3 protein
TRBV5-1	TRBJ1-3	CASRRDVSSGNTIYF
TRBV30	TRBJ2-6	CAWSVGGGANVLTF
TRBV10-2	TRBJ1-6	CASRTRGSPLHF
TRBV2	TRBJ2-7	CASRGLTVEQYF
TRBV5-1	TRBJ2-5	CASSSRHEGGEGETQYF
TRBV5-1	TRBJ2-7	CASSPRTGSDEQYF
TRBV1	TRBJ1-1	CTSSRDRVGTEAFF
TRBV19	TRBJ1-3	CATTMGGMRNTIYF
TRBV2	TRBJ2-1	CASSLQSSYNEQFF
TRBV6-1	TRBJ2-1	CASNTGTGVFEQFF
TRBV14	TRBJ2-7	CASSHGTQQYF
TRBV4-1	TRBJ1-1	CASSQGNRAGNTEAFF
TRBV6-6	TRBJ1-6	CASSYSTGNSPLHF
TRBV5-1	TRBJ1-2	CASSRDSNYGYTF
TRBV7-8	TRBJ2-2	CASNERGLDTGELFF
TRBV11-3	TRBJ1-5	CASPHASNQPQHF
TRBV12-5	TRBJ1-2	CASGPGLGLTGPRNYGYTF
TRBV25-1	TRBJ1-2	CASSWGAGYGYTF
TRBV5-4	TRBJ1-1	CASSHNWDGEAFF
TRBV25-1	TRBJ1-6	CASTGGWGHNSPLHF
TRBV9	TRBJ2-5	CASSVGTSEQETQYF
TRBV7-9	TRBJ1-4	CASSLAGFSEKLFF
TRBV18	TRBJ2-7	CASSPSLTGLGEQYF
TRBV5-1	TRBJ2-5	CASSSRASPETQYF
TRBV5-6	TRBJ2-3	CASSLGGLAGSADTQYF
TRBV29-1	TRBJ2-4	CSVDRVPMPKNIQYF
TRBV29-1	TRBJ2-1	CSVFGAFGEQFF
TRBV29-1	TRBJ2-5	CSVEGAAGRYF
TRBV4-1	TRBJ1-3	CASSQDTAVPGNTIYF
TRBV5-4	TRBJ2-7	CASSLERYEQYF
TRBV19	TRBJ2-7	CASSIQRNYEQYF
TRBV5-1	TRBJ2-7	CASSFTYSLEQYF
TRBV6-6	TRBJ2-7	CASRSGGNYEQYF
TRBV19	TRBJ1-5	CASSIGTDNQPQHF
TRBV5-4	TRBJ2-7	CASSAGGYEQYF
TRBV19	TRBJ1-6	CASRRQLNDSPLHF
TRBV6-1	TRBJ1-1	CASSADRGWGTKNTEAFF
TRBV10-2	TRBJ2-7	CASKDIGPDSYEQYF
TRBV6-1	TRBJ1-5	CASSEGSTHQPQHF
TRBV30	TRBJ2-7	CAWSVRGYEQYF
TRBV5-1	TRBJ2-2	CASKGGDTGELFF
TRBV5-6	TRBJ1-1	CASSPYVAGTAYTEAFF